This T cell receptor (beta chain) emerged from a study of blood T cell repertoires in COVID-19. The germline V gene encodes CDR1 MDHEN and CDR2 SYDVKM. This CDR3 comprises 15 residues. Trimming removed 5 bases from V and 8 bases from J, with 18 bases in between. In the original analysis: Amplification with reference gene primers provided the estimates of nucleated cell counts. The table came from immunoSEQ multiplex PCR; TCRdb's copy has only in-frame clones and leaves some out. The V and J calls and clone size were taken over from that table, and D and trimming were inferred from the DNA. Of 200,000 to 250,000 clones in the sample, more than 85% are singletons; the top ten hold around 0.85%.

What was sequenced was peripheral blood. This TCR was sampled from a man between 60 and 75 years old with COVID-19, enrolled during active disease. The rearrangement uses TRBV28 and TRBJ1-4; a possible D gene is TRBD1 (6 bases). CDR3 coding DNA: TGTGCCAGCAGTGCCGTCTCCGGGACAAGGGAAAAACTGTTTTTT. Its translation is CASSAVSGTREKLFF.